Listed below are T cell receptor beta chains from one sample, sequenced in a study of blood T cell repertoires in COVID-19. TCRdb's copy holds only in-frame clones and misses some; the assay was immunoSEQ multiplex PCR. The sample lists around 250,000 clones, approximately 91% occurring once. The sequenced sample consisted of PBMCs or T cells enriched from blood (not recorded which). The receptors were sampled from a human donor in a cohort exposed to, infected with or recovered from COVID-19 (not recorded which). The donor label of this sample is uncertain. CDR3s include the opening cysteine and the closing phenylalanine or tryptophan. D genes are given only for firm matches. The size of a clone is reported for some rows only, either as once, few or many, or as a class for expanded clones.

d_call j_call clone_size cdr3_length v_call cdr3_aa cdr3_nt
- TRBJ1-5 - 14 TRBV27 CASSLWPYNQPQHF TGTGCCAGCAGTTTATGGCCTTACAATCAGCCCCAGCATTTT
- TRBJ2-2 - 14 TRBV7-2 CASSFQRSTGELFF TGTGCCAGCAGCTTCCAAAGGAGCACCGGGGAGCTGTTTTTT
- TRBJ1-5 - 15 TRBV2 CASSEFMAVNQPQHF TGTGCCAGCAGTGAATTTATGGCAGTGAATCAGCCCCAGCATTTT
TRBD1 TRBJ2-2 - 14 TRBV24-1 CATRAPGGTGELFF TGTGCCACCAGAGCCCCAGGGGGCACCGGGGAGCTGTTTTTT
TRBD1 TRBJ1-2 - 13 TRBV6-5 CASSSQGDYGYTF TGTGCCAGCAGTTCCCAGGGGGACTATGGCTACACCTTC
- TRBJ1-3 - 16 TRBV9 CASSAGGRDSGNTIYF TGTGCCAGCAGCGCCGGCGGACGGGACTCTGGAAACACCATATATTTT
- TRBJ2-7 - 15 TRBV27 CASSNRDKGPYEQYF TGTGCCAGCAGTAACCGGGACAAGGGTCCCTACGAGCAGTACTTC
- TRBJ1-2 few 13 TRBV15 CATSTGTSGGYTF TGTGCCACCAGTACCGGGACATCCGGCGGCTACACCTTC
TRBD2 TRBJ2-5 - 16 TRBV28 CASSTRRTSGQETQYF TGTGCCAGCAGTACTCGCCGGACTAGCGGCCAAGAGACCCAGTACTTC
- TRBJ2-7 - 16 TRBV6-2/TRBV6-3 CASSSAGFRENYEQYF TGTGCCAGCAGTTCCGCAGGGTTTAGAGAAAACTACGAGCAGTACTTC
TRBD2 TRBJ2-5 - 17 TRBV5-4 CASSPGLAGGNQETQYF TGTGCCAGCAGCCCGGGACTAGCGGGGGGGAACCAAGAGACCCAGTACTTC
TRBD1 TRBJ1-5 - 16 TRBV19 CASSTYSTGRNQPQHF TGTGCCAGTAGTACCTACTCGACAGGGAGAAACCAGCCCCAGCATTTT
TRBD1 TRBJ1-6 - 15 TRBV6-5 CASRSGTGINSPLHF TGTGCCAGCAGGTCCGGGACAGGCATTAATTCACCCCTCCACTTT
- TRBJ1-1 - 14 TRBV7-9 CASSLGQANTEAFF TGTGCCAGCAGCTTAGGGCAGGCGAACACTGAAGCTTTCTTT
- TRBJ2-3 - 15 TRBV9 CASSVQNPSTDTQYF TGTGCCAGCAGCGTTCAGAACCCGTCCACAGATACGCAGTATTTT
- TRBJ1-3 - 15 TRBV9 CASSVGLISGNTIYF TGTGCCAGCAGCGTAGGACTAATCTCTGGAAACACCATATATTTT
TRBD1 TRBJ2-5 once 13 TRBV11-3 CASSDRGQETQYF TGTGCCAGCAGCGACAGGGGGCAAGAGACCCAGTACTTC
- TRBJ1-6 - 15 TRBV7-9 CASSSGRERNSPLHF TGTGCCAGCAGCTCTGGACGGGAACGAAATTCACCCCTCCACTTT
- TRBJ1-2 - 14 TRBV2 CASSETRGGDGYTF TGTGCCAGCAGTGAAACACGAGGAGGGGATGGCTACACCTTC
TRBD1 TRBJ2-5 - 12 TRBV24-1 CATGDSQETQYF TGTGCCACCGGGGACAGCCAAGAGACCCAGTACTTC
- TRBJ1-6 once 16 TRBV5-6 CASSLRWGRQNSPLHF TGTGCCAGCAGCTTAAGGTGGGGCAGGCAGAATTCACCCCTCCACTTT
- TRBJ2-7 once 22 TRBV3-1/TRBV3-2 CASSPAGNYRKPGSFSNYEQYF TGTGCCAGCAGCCCTGCAGGGAACTACCGCAAACCTGGATCCTTCTCTAACTACGAGCAGTACTTC
- TRBJ1-3 - 15 TRBV27 CASSSRGRPGNTIYF TGTGCCAGCAGTTCCAGGGGAAGACCCGGAAACACCATATATTTT
- TRBJ1-2 - 13 TRBV30 CAWSAQQARGYTF TGTGCCTGGAGTGCCCAACAGGCAAGGGGCTACACCTTC
- TRBJ1-5 - 16 TRBV19 CASSSSSTASFQPQHF TGTGCCAGCTCTTCCTCTTCGACAGCTTCTTTTCAGCCCCAGCATTTT